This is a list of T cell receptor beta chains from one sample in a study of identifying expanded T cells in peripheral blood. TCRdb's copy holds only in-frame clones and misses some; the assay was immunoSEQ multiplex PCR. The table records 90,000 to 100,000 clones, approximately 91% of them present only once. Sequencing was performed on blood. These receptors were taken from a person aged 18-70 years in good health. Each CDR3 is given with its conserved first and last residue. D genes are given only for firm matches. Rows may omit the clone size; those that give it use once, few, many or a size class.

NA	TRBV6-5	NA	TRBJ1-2	CASSYSQMNNYGYTF	TGTGCCAGCAGTTACTCCCAGATGAATAACTATGGCTACACCTTC
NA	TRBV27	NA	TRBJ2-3	CASSIGGDTQYF	TGTGCCAGCAGCATCGGTGGAGATACGCAGTATTTT
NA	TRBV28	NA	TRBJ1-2	CASSQVVYGYTF	TGTGCCAGCAGTCAGGTTGTCTATGGCTACACCTTC
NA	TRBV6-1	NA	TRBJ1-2	CASSQTAIYGYTF	TGTGCCAGCAGTCAGACAGCAATTTATGGCTACACCTTC
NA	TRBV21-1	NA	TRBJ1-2	CASSTTGLGQGGYGYTF	TGTGCCAGCAGCACCACTGGACTAGGACAGGGCGGCTATGGCTACACCTTC
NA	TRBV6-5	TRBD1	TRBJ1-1	CASSSRTGAGTEAFF	TGTGCCAGCAGTTCCAGGACAGGGGCTGGCACTGAAGCTTTCTTT
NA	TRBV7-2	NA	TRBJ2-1	CASSLGGTPYNEQFF	TGTGCCAGCAGCTTAGGCGGGACACCTTACAATGAGCAGTTCTTC
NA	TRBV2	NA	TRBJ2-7	CASVNPGTFSYEQYF	TGTGCCAGCGTTAACCCCGGGACTTTCTCCTACGAGCAGTACTTC
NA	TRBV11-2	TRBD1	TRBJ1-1	CASSLATGGTMNTEAFF	TGTGCCAGCAGCTTAGCGACAGGGGGGACCATGAACACTGAAGCTTTCTTT
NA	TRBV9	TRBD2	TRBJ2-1	CASSAHLGLVAGNEQFF	TGTGCCAGCAGCGCACACCTGGGACTAGTGGCTGGGAATGAGCAGTTCTTC
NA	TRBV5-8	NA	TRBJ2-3	CASSYNSGYTDTQYF	TGTGCCAGCAGCTATAATAGCGGTTACACAGATACGCAGTATTTT
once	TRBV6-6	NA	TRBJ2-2	CASRVAGNTGELFF	TGTGCCAGCCGGGTCGCAGGGAACACCGGGGAGCTGTTTTTT
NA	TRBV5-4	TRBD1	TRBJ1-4	CASSSRGNEKLFF	TGTGCCAGCAGCTCCAGGGGGAATGAAAAACTGTTTTTT
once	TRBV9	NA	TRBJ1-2	CASSATPRGPGALGF	TGTGCCAGCAGCGCCACACCGAGGGGACCGGGGGCATTGGGCTTC
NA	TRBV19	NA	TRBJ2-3	CASSPQGGSTDTQYF	TGTGCCAGTAGTCCGCAGGGGGGTAGCACAGATACGCAGTATTTT
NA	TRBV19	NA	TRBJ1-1	CASSIAPGNTEAFF	TGTGCCAGTAGTATAGCCCCGGGGAACACTGAAGCTTTCTTT
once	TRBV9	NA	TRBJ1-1	CASSVEGHRDTEAFF	TGTGCCAGCAGCGTAGAGGGACACCGAGACACTGAAGCTTTCTTT
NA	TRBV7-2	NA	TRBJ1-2	CASSLWSRLYTF	TGTGCCAGCAGCTTATGGTCCCGTCTGTACACCTTC
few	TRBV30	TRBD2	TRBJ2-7	CAWTAGLAAYEQYF	TGTGCCTGGACAGCGGGACTAGCGGCCTACGAGCAGTACTTC
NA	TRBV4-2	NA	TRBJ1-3	CASSQEVGEVGNTIYF	TGTGCCAGCAGCCAAGAGGTAGGGGAAGTCGGAAACACCATATATTTT
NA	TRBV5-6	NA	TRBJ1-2	CASRAGQINYGYTF	TGTGCCAGCAGAGCGGGGCAGATTAACTATGGCTACACCTTC
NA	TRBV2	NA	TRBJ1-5	CASSEGARNQPQHF	TGTGCCAGCAGTGAAGGGGCCCGCAATCAGCCCCAGCATTTT
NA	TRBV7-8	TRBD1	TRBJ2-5	CASSSWTGSTETQYF	TGTGCCAGCAGCTCTTGGACAGGGTCGACGGAGACCCAGTACTTC
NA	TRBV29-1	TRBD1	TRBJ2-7	CSVGSLGTGFRTYEQYF	TGCAGCGTTGGCAGTTTAGGGACAGGGTTTAGGACCTACGAGCAGTACTTC
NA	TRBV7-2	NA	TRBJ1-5	CASSQTGIRNQPQHF	TGTGCCAGCAGCCAAACCGGGATTCGCAATCAGCCCCAGCATTTT